This entry describes one TCR beta chain. The CDR3 consists of 16 residues. After removal of 1 base from V and 4 bases from J, the junction contained 2 bases not matched to a gene. The V gene's germline CDR1 is MGHDK and CDR2 SYGVNS. Measured with immunoSEQ multiplex PCR; TCRdb has only the in-frame clones, and not every one. The repertoire holds a few hundred thousand clones, with more than 70% as singletons. The data are from a study of blood T cell repertoires in COVID-19. The receptor was isolated from a man aged 40-49 years in a cohort exposed to, infected with or recovered from COVID-19 (not recorded which). Material for sequencing was PBMCs or T cells enriched from blood (not recorded which). The chain uses TRBV25-1 and TRBJ2-1; 12 bases match TRBD2. In DNA, the CDR3 is TGTGCCAGCAGTGAATCCGGACTAGCGGGATACAATGAGCAGTTCTTC. Amino acids: CASSESGLAGYNEQFF.